This T cell receptor (beta chain) was observed in a study of CD8+CD57+ T cells in acquired aplastic anemia. Study-level information: Sorted CD4+ and CD8+ cell DNA averaged roughly 3.2 ug.

Ten or more counts support this clonotype. Antigen specificity is unknown. Whole-study results and caveats: Patients and controls had CD8+ Simpson's diversity values that were not significantly distinct. Researchers report that around 30 CD8+ CDR3 sequences appeared in both patients and controls.

With V trimmed by 5 bases and J by 3 bases, 10 bases remained unmatched. The CDR3 contains 14 residues. CDR1 is DFQATT, CDR2 SNEGSKA, per germline (reference sequence). Template material for TCR beta VDJ and CDR3 profiling consisted of genomic DNA. Each CDR3 protein gets one entry after TCRdb re-called the reads with MiXCR. In the table there are approximately 270,000 distinct CDR3 sequences, 56% of which are singletons. This rearrangement joins TRBV20-1 to TRBJ2-7, with 7 bases aligning to TRBD1. The sequence was collected from a human donor with severe aplastic anemia or a healthy control (not recorded which). The material sequenced was sorted CD4+, CD8+, or CD8+CD57+ T cells (not recorded which) from PBMCs. CDR3 nucleotides: TGCAGTGCTCAGGGGGAGAACTACCACTACGAGCAGTACTTC. Amino acid sequence: CSAQGENYHYEQYF.